Below, 12 T cell receptor beta chains from the same sample are listed, as sequenced in a study of OX40 agonist ivuxolimab in advanced cancers. Sequencing was performed with immunoSEQ multiplex PCR; in TCRdb, only in-frame clones are kept and a portion is missing. The profile covers about 20,000 clones, with more than 75% appearing a single time and more than 20% taken by the ten largest. Sequencing used CD4+ or CD8+ T cells sorted from blood, obtained in a trial of the OX40 agonist ivuxolimab. Receptors originate from an adult with an advanced solid tumor such as melanoma, head and neck, liver or kidney cancer.

The chain combines TRBV19 with TRBJ1-1; D may be TRBD1 (5 bases). V was trimmed by 9 bases and J by 0 bases, leaving 14 bases between them. The CDR3 is made up of 14 amino acids. Germline values: CDR1 LNHDA, CDR2 SQIVND (reference sequence). The CDR3 is CASSKATVNTEAFF. The CDR3, as DNA: TGTGCCAGCTCAAAAGCGACAGTGAACACTGAAGCTTTCTTT.

The chain recombines TRBV9 with TRBJ2-7; D may be TRBD2 (5 bases). The germline CDR1 and CDR2 sequences are SGDLS and YYNGEE. The CDR3 has 13 residues. The V end was cut by 3 bases, the J end by 4 bases, with 11 bases between. CDR3 loop: CASSAGIGYEQYF. The CDR3 DNA sequence: TGTGCCAGCAGCGCGGGAATAGGATACGAGCAGTACTTC.

This sequence joins TRBV19 and TRBJ1-1; D remains ambiguous. The germline gives CDR1 LNHDA, CDR2 SQIVND (reference sequence). V was cut by 3 bases and J by 7 bases, with 18 bases left in between. This CDR3 region has 15 residues. CDR3 sequence (DNA): TGTGCCAGTAGTATTTTGGTCGGAGGGTTAGGTGAAGCTTTCTTT. Translation gives CASSILVGGLGEAFF.

This chain uses TRBV14 with TRBJ1-1; D is ambiguous. This CDR3 has 11 amino acids. V lost 1 base, J lost 5 bases, and 2 bases lay in between. Germline V gene data show CDR1 as SGHDN and CDR2 as FVKESK. CDR3 amino acids: CASSQATEAFF. The CDR3 DNA reads as TGTGCCAGCAGCCAAGCGACTGAAGCTTTCTTT.

The J gene is TRBJ2-6, the V gene TRBV9; TRBD1 aligns across 7 bases. CDR3 size: 17 residues. Per germline, CDR1 SGDLS and CDR2 YYNGEE. The trim removed 2 bases at V and 4 bases at J, leaving 9 bases unmatched. CDR3 bases: TGTGCCAGCAGCGTCGACAGGGTAATGGGAGGGGCCAACGTCCTGACTTTC. It specifies CASSVDRVMGGANVLTF.

The CDR3 reads CASSYSSMGGPQPQHF. Written as DNA, the CDR3 is TGTGCCAGCAGTTACTCGTCCATGGGGGGTCCTCAGCCCCAGCATTTT. This chain uses TRBV6-6 with TRBJ1-5, with a possible D match to TRBD1 (5 bases). This CDR3 region has 16 residues. Trimming stripped 0 bases from V and 6 bases from J, with 15 bases between. CDR1 and CDR2 (germline): MNHNY, SVGAGI (reference sequence).

There are a few counts of this clone. The genes are TRBV19 and TRBJ2-3; 7 bases are shared with TRBD2. V was pared by 10 bases and J by 4 bases, with 11 bases of the junction left unmatched. The CDR3 spans 14 residues. Germline-derived CDR1 and CDR2 are LNHDA and SQIVND (reference sequence). As DNA, the CDR3 is TGTGCCACCCGACGGGGAGGGGCCGCAGATACGCAGTATTTT. Protein sequence: CATRRGGAADTQYF.

The chain joins TRBV6-1 to TRBJ2-2; D not certain. Trimming pared 1 base from V and 6 bases from J, leaving 6 bases between. In germline, CDR1 is MNHNS, CDR2 SASEGT. The CDR3 sequence is 13 residues long. The CDR3 here is CASSEGRSGELFF. In nucleotides, the CDR3 is TGTGCCAGCAGTGAAGGGCGCTCCGGGGAGCTGTTTTTT.

The rearrangement links TRBV19 to TRBJ1-1; D remains unclear. V lost 1 base and J lost 0, with 12 bases in between. Per germline, CDR1 LNHDA and CDR2 SQIVND (reference sequence). This CDR3 has 16 residues. In nucleotides, the CDR3 is TGTGCCAGTAGTATAGGCCCCGTCTCGATGAACACTGAAGCTTTCTTT. It encodes CASSIGPVSMNTEAFF.

The chain employs TRBV7-9 and TRBJ2-7; 9 nucleotides line up with TRBD1. The CDR3 has 13 residues. Germline CDR1 reads SEHNR; CDR2 reads FQNEAQ (reference sequence). The V segment lost 3 bases and the J segment 5 bases; nucleotides outside the gene matches: 2. The CDR3 DNA reads as TGTGCCAGCAGCTTCGGGGACAGGGACGAGCAGTACTTC. This codes for CASSFGDRDEQYF.

The chain carries TRBV7-9 and TRBJ1-3; D possibly corresponds to TRBD1 (5 bases). Trimming removed 10 bases at V and 4 bases at J, with 8 bases between. Germline CDR1 reads SEHNR; CDR2 reads FQNEAQ (reference sequence). The CDR3 extends over 11 amino acids. The CDR3 nucleotides are TGTGCCACAGGGTCAGGAAACACCATATATTTT. This gives the protein CATGSGNTIYF.

This sequence joins TRBV27 and TRBJ1-2; D is ambiguous. V was pared by 6 bases and J by 8 bases, with 16 bases between. The CDR3 is made up of 13 amino acids. Germline V lookup: CDR1 MNHEY, CDR2 SMNVEV (reference sequence). The CDR3 coding sequence is TGTGCCAGCAGCAACAGCCTGGTCGCGGGCTACACCTTC. Translation gives CASSNSLVAGYTF.